This T cell receptor beta chain emerged from a study of blood T cell repertoires in COVID-19. Study-wide context: Samples of COVID-19 (acute and convalescent) were obtained from the United States, Italy and Spain. From T cells, B-cell-depleted T cells, or PBMCs came the material, which was cDNA or gDNA.

Per germline, CDR1 SEHNR and CDR2 FQNEAQ (reference sequence). With 1 base removed from V and 7 bases from J, the gap between germline ends came to 13 bases. This CDR3 comprises 15 residues. This clone has just one count. The authors' processing: Estimation of nucleated cell counts was performed using reference gene primer amplification. Sequencing used immunoSEQ multiplex PCR; TCRdb keeps in-frame clones, though not all of them. V and J calls and clone size are those listed in that table; D and trimming were worked out from the DNA. The sample has 100,000 to 150,000 clones; around 81% are singletons.

The origin of this receptor is a woman in her 50s with acute or convalescent COVID-19. Specimen: peripheral blood. This sequence joins TRBV7-9 and TRBJ2-2; D call uncertain. Written as DNA, the CDR3 is TGTGCCAGCAGCTTAGTTTTGGGCTTGGACGGGGAGCTGTTTTTT. This codes for CASSLVLGLDGELFF.